In its sample, the clone carrying this T cell receptor (beta chain) was seen a few times. Its matching antigen is unknown. The data originate from a study of T cell responses to AZD1222 COVID-19 vaccine. Only in-frame clones appear in the TCRdb table, and some are missing; sequencing was by immunoSEQ multiplex PCR. This sample has about 150,000 clones; around 90% occur once, and the top ten carry under 4%. The study's findings and limits: Seropositive AZD1222 recipients at baseline numbered only six or seven. White British donors predominated, females outnumbered males, and clonal diversity was possibly underestimated.

V was pared by 3 bases and J by 4 bases, with 4 bases of the junction left unmatched. Germline V lookup: CDR1 DFQATT, CDR2 SNEGSKA (reference sequence). There are 14 residues in the CDR3. The source material was peripheral blood, sampled 28 days after the second AZD1222 dose. The chain joins TRBV20-1 to TRBJ2-3, with 10 bases aligning to TRBD2. The sequence derives from an adult who received the AZD1222 COVID-19 vaccine. In DNA, the CDR3 is TGCAGTGCTAGTCGCCTAGCGGGAGCAGATACGCAGTATTTT. Residues: CSASRLAGADTQYF.